Each of the 9 T cell receptor beta chains below was sequenced from the same sample in a study of T cells in Graves' hyperthyroidism and ophthalmopathy. Amplified TCR beta CDR3 regions derived from RNA transcripts. A set of HTBI primers served as the primers for a first-round RT-PCR of the TCR CDR3. TCRdb processed the multiplex PCR reads anew with MiXCR; each CDR3 protein has one entry. The sample consists of around 540,000 distinct CDR3 sequences, roughly 46% of them appearing once. The sequencing input was peripheral blood or thyroid tissue (not recorded which). The receptors here all came from a woman aged 18-35 years with Graves' hyperthyroidism.

This clonotype appeared many times. The J gene is TRBJ2-2, the V gene TRBV29-1; D is possibly TRBD2 (5 bases). This CDR3 is 13 amino acids long. CDR1 is SQVTM, CDR2 ANQGSEA, per germline. The V end was cut by 3 bases, the J end by 6 bases, with 11 bases between. The DNA for the CDR3 is TGCAGCGTTGACACAGTCGGGGCCGGGGAGCTGTTTTTT. This gives the protein CSVDTVGAGELFF.

The chain combines TRBV7-9 with TRBJ1-1; D is ambiguous. The CDR3 has 11 residues. Germline V gene sequence: CDR1 SEHNR, CDR2 FQNEAQ (reference sequence). CDR3 DNA sequence: TGTGCAACTGGGGTGTACACTGAAGCTTTCTTT. Protein: CATGVYTEAFF.

This clonotype was detected only a few times. Written as DNA, the CDR3 is TGTGCCAGCAGCTTTCTGGGGGCCGGTCAGCCCCAGCATTTT. Translated: CASSFLGAGQPQHF. The rearrangement uses TRBV7-2 and TRBJ1-5; weak D call: TRBD1 (6 bases). CDR1 is SGHTA, CDR2 FQGNSA, per germline. V shed 3 bases and J shed 6 bases, with 12 bases lying between them. CDR3 length: 14 amino acids.

This clonotype was seen repeatedly, ten times or more. The rearrangement joins TRBV7-2 to TRBJ2-7, with unresolved D. CDR1 and CDR2 (germline): SGHTA, FQGNSA. Trimming left V 5 bases short and J 7 bases short, with 15 bases between. This CDR3 contains 13 residues. The DNA for the CDR3 is TGTGCCAGCAGCCCCCGATTTACGGATGAGCAGTACTTC. Protein: CASSPRFTDEQYF.

This clonotype was seen repeatedly, ten times or more. This chain links TRBV9 with TRBJ1-4; D is possibly TRBD1 (5 bases). The CDR3 extends over 15 amino acids. Between the trimmed V and J ends, which lost 1 base and 7 bases, there was a span of 14 bases. The germline CDR1 and CDR2 sequences are SGDLS and YYNGEE. In DNA form, the CDR3 reads TGTGCCAGCAGCGTAAGCGGGGGTGGAAGTGAAAAACTGTTTTTT. Its protein is CASSVSGGGSEKLFF.

The chain is built from TRBV19 and TRBJ1-2, with 7 bases that match TRBD1. The CDR3 totals 13 residues. Per germline, CDR1 LNHDA and CDR2 SQIVND (reference sequence). CDR3 sequence reads: CDSSRQGGYGYTF. Written as DNA, the CDR3 is TGTGACAGCAGCAGACAGGGTGGCTATGGCTACACCTTC.

The J gene is TRBJ2-7, the V gene TRBV2, with 8 positions matching TRBD1. The CDR3 is 12 residues long. The V gene end was trimmed by 4 bases and the J gene end by 7 bases; junction bases not matched to a gene: 3. The germline CDR1 and CDR2 sequences are SNHLY and FYNNEI. Here the CDR3 DNA reads TGTGCCAGCAGTGGGGGACAGGTTGAGCAGTACTTC. This gives the protein CASSGGQVEQYF. Complete variable domain (other parts from reference TRBV2 and TRBJ2-7): EPEVTQTPSHQVTQMGQEVILRCVPISNHLYFYWYRQILGQKVEFLVSFYNNEISEKSEIFDDQFSVERPDGSNFTLKIRSTKLEDSAMYFCASSGGQVEQYFGPGTRLTVT.

This clonotype was seen a few times. The chain employs TRBV9 and TRBJ1-1; TRBD1 aligns across 8 bases. This CDR3 region has 17 residues. After removal of 2 bases from V and 1 base from J, the junction contained 10 bases not matched to a gene. The germline gives CDR1 SGDLS, CDR2 YYNGEE. The DNA for the CDR3 is TGTGCCAGCAGCGTCGAGGACAGGGCCCGGGGGAACACTGAAGCTTTCTTT. Translation gives CASSVEDRARGNTEAFF.

The CDR3 sequence is CSARRFRDRGETQYF. The CDR3 DNA reads as TGCAGTGCTAGGAGATTCCGGGACAGGGGAGAGACCCAGTACTTC. The chain links TRBV20-1 to TRBJ2-5, with 10 bases that match TRBD1. J lost 4 bases, V lost 3 bases, and 8 bases had no gene match. The CDR3 runs 15 residues. Germline CDR1 reads DFQATT; CDR2 reads SNEGSKA (reference sequence).